These 21 T cell receptor beta chains originate from one sample sequenced in a study of T cell responses to AZD1222 COVID-19 vaccine. The data were produced by immunoSEQ multiplex PCR, yet TCRdb's version contains in-frame clones alone and is incomplete. The sample records roughly 100,000 clones, 88% being singletons. The material was peripheral blood, obtained on day 0 of AZD1222 vaccination. The receptor set was obtained from an adult in good health.

The chain couples TRBV9 to TRBJ2-3; 7 bases match TRBD2. V gave up 4 bases and J gave up 6 bases; unmatched junction bases: 2. From germline, CDR1 is SGDLS and CDR2 YYNGEE. This CDR3 is built from 12 residues. The CDR3 reads CASSLAADTQYF. The CDR3, as DNA: TGTGCCAGCAGCCTAGCGGCGGATACGCAGTATTTT.

V usage is TRBV10-3 and J usage is TRBJ1-1; 12 nucleotides agree with TRBD1. CDR3 size: 15 residues. V lost 6 bases and J lost 5; bases outside the gene matches: 7. Germline loops: CDR1 ENHRY, CDR2 SYGVKD. In nucleotides, the CDR3 is TGTGCCATCAGCCGGGACAGGGGGCTAGGGACTGAAGCTTTCTTT. It yields the protein CAISRDRGLGTEAFF.

This clone was found once. J is TRBJ1-6 and V is TRBV11-2; the D gene is possibly TRBD1 (5 bases). The CDR3 loop spans 13 amino acids. The V end lost 3 bases, the J end lost 7 bases, and 7 bases lay between the germline ends. The germline V gene has CDR1 SGHAT and CDR2 FQNNGV. CDR3 in DNA: TGTGCCAGCAGCTTTGCAGGGAATTCACCCCTCCACTTT. The encoded protein is CASSFAGNSPLHF.

The chain joins TRBV5-4 to TRBJ2-1; 10 nucleotides agree with TRBD2. CDR1 and CDR2 (germline): SGHNT, YYREEE (reference sequence). This CDR3 has 16 residues. V lost 3 bases to trimming and J lost 5 bases; unmatched junction nucleotides: 8. CDR3 loop: CASSWGIAGGDNEQFF. The DNA for the CDR3 is TGTGCCAGCAGCTGGGGGATAGCGGGGGGAGACAATGAGCAGTTCTTC.

This rearrangement joins TRBV7-2 to TRBJ1-2; 7 bases fit TRBD1. This CDR3 is 15 amino acids long. V was pared by 1 base and J by 4 bases, with 6 bases of the junction left unmatched. Germline V gene data show CDR1 as SGHTA and CDR2 as FQGNSA. As DNA, the CDR3 is TGTGCCAGCAGCTTAGGGACAGGCCCCGGCTATGGCTACACCTTC. This translates into CASSLGTGPGYGYTF.

This clone was recorded once. The chain uses TRBV9 and TRBJ2-1, with 8 bases fitting TRBD2. CDR1 SGDLS and CDR2 YYNGEE come from the germline V gene. Trimming removed 4 bases from V and 4 bases from J; junction bases left unmatched: 10. The CDR3 totals 16 residues. CDR3 sequence reads: CASSPRGAGAYNEQFF. The CDR3 coding sequence is TGTGCCAGCAGCCCTAGGGGAGCGGGAGCATACAATGAGCAGTTCTTC. The complete variable domain, with remaining parts taken from reference TRBV9 and TRBJ2-1, reads DSGVTQTPKHLITATGQRVTLRCSPRSGDLSVYWYQQSLDQGLQFLIQYYNGEERAKGNILERFSAQQFPDLHSELNLSSLELGDSALYFCASSPRGAGAYNEQFFGPGTRLTVL.

The chain has TRBV27 and TRBJ1-1; possible D gene TRBD1, 6 bases. CDR1 and CDR2 (germline): MNHEY, SMNVEV (reference sequence). The V end lost 6 bases, the J end lost 0 bases, and 23 bases lay between the germline ends. This CDR3 contains 18 residues. The CDR3 protein is CASSTVRYTRGMNTEAFF. CDR3 DNA sequence: TGTGCCAGCAGCACGGTTCGATATACCAGGGGTATGAACACTGAAGCTTTCTTT.

The genes are TRBV28 and TRBJ2-2, with 8 bases matching TRBD2. V trimming: 5 bases; J trimming: 3 bases; junction bases outside the gene matches: 5. Germline V gene lookup returns CDR1 MDHEN and CDR2 SYDVKM. The CDR3 has 15 amino acids. The CDR3 loop reads CASSHLAGHTGELFF. The CDR3 nucleotides read TGTGCCAGCAGTCATCTAGCGGGTCACACCGGGGAGCTGTTTTTT.

The rearrangement joins TRBV7-9 to TRBJ1-2; D call uncertain. Germline CDR1 is SEHNR and CDR2 is FQNEAQ (reference sequence). There are 13 residues in the CDR3. Between the trimmed V and J ends, which lost 0 bases and 8 bases, there was a span of 10 bases. The CDR3 DNA is TGTGCCAGCAGCTTAGCGGGGAGGGAAGGCTACACCTTC. Its translation is CASSLAGREGYTF. The full variable domain, completed using reference TRBV7-9 and TRBJ1-2, is DTGVSQNPRHKITKRGQNVTFRCDPISEHNRLYWYRQTLGQGPEFLTYFQNEAQLEKSRLLSDRFSAERPKGSFSTLEIQRTEQGDSAMYLCASSLAGREGYTFGSGTRLTVV.

The chain joins TRBV19 to TRBJ1-5; possible D gene TRBD1, 5 bases. The CDR3 spans 15 residues. V lost 7 bases, J lost 3 bases, and 16 bases lay in between. Germline CDR1 reads LNHDA; CDR2 reads SQIVND (reference sequence). The CDR3 spells CASNLFQGINQPQHF. The CDR3 DNA reads as TGTGCCAGTAATCTTTTTCAGGGAATCAATCAGCCCCAGCATTTT.

This clone has just one count. The chain employs TRBV27 and TRBJ2-1, with 7 bases that match TRBD2. The ends lost 5 bases at V and 2 bases at J; junction bases unmatched: 9. Germline values: CDR1 MNHEY, CDR2 SMNVEV (reference sequence). The CDR3 has 16 residues. The CDR3, as DNA: TGTGCCAGCAGTCCTCTCCGAGCGGGGACCTACAATGAGCAGTTCTTC. Translated: CASSPLRAGTYNEQFF.

The rearrangement links TRBV7-2 to TRBJ2-1; 8 nucleotides align to TRBD2. The CDR3 sequence is 16 residues long. Looked up from germline, CDR1 is SGHTA and CDR2 is FQGNSA. The trim removed 2 bases at V and 2 bases at J, leaving 5 bases unmatched. For the CDR3, the DNA is TGTGCCAGCAGCTTACAACCAGCGGGAGCCTACAATGAGCAGTTCTTC. As protein: CASSLQPAGAYNEQFF.

This sequence joins TRBV9 and TRBJ2-3, with D unresolved. The CDR3 loop spans 14 amino acids. Looked up from germline, CDR1 is SGDLS and CDR2 is YYNGEE. Trimming pared 1 base from V and 5 bases from J, leaving 11 bases between. CDR3 in DNA: TGTGCCAGCAGCGTAAGGCTTTGGGGAGATACGCAGTATTTT. Its protein is CASSVRLWGDTQYF. Based on the CDR3 plus reference TRBV9 and TRBJ2-3, the full variable domain is DSGVTQTPKHLITATGQRVTLRCSPRSGDLSVYWYQQSLDQGLQFLIQYYNGEERAKGNILERFSAQQFPDLHSELNLSSLELGDSALYFCASSVRLWGDTQYFGPGTRLTVL.

This sequence joins TRBV27 and TRBJ2-7; D unclear. The CDR3 has 11 amino acids. The V gene lost 6 bases and the J gene lost 10 bases, with 13 bases spanning the gap. Germline CDR1 and CDR2: MNHEY and SMNVEV (reference sequence). CDR3 sequence: CASRKDSSQYF. The CDR3 nucleotides read TGTGCCAGCAGGAAAGACTCGTCCCAGTACTTC.

This chain connects TRBV9 to TRBJ1-2; D remains unclear. The germline V gene has CDR1 SGDLS and CDR2 YYNGEE. The V and J ends lost 0 bases and 2 bases respectively, with 5 bases between them. This CDR3 is 13 amino acids long. CDR3 in amino acids: CASSVDQNYGYTF. The CDR3 DNA follows: TGTGCCAGCAGCGTAGACCAAAACTATGGCTACACCTTC.

This clone was found a few times. V is TRBV19 and J is TRBJ1-1; D gene uncertain. Germline CDR1 LNHDA, CDR2 SQIVND (reference sequence). With 7 bases removed from V and 4 bases from J, the gap between germline ends came to 19 bases. This CDR3 has 15 residues. CDR3 protein: CASTYSGGVGTEAFF. The CDR3 DNA reads as TGTGCCAGTACCTATTCCGGAGGAGTAGGCACTGAAGCTTTCTTT.

The genes are TRBV11-1 and TRBJ1-1; D is undetermined. The CDR3 consists of 13 residues. Trimming shortened V by 1 base and J by 5 bases, and 8 bases separated the two germline ends. The V gene's germline CDR1 is SGHAT and CDR2 FQDESV (reference sequence). CDR3 in DNA: TGTGCCAGCAGCTTAGTGCGGAGGACTGAAGCTTTCTTT. The encoded protein is CASSLVRRTEAFF.

This clone occurred once. This sequence joins TRBV5-1 and TRBJ2-1; D is undetermined. CDR3 size: 15 residues. Trimming took off 2 bases at V and 2 bases at J, with 11 bases between the two ends. Looked up from germline, CDR1 is SGHRS and CDR2 is YFSETQ. CDR3 amino acids: CASSFGPGTYNEQFF. CDR3 DNA sequence: TGCGCCAGCAGCTTTGGTCCAGGTACCTACAATGAGCAGTTCTTC.

DNA of the CDR3: TGTGCCAGCAGTTACTCGATGTGGGGGGCAGGAAACACCATATATTTT. Protein product: CASSYSMWGAGNTIYF. The chain is built from TRBV6-5 and TRBJ1-3; D possibly corresponds to TRBD1 (6 bases). Per the germline V gene, CDR1 is MNHEY and CDR2 is SVGAGI. CDR3 length equals 16 residues. The ends were cut back, 0 bases at V and 4 bases at J, with 13 bases in the middle.

V is TRBV9 and J is TRBJ2-7; D uncertain. CDR1 is SGDLS and CDR2 is YYNGEE in the germline V gene. The V end lost 0 bases, the J end lost 3 bases, and 10 bases lay between the germline ends. This CDR3 is built from 14 residues. The CDR3 DNA sequence: TGTGCCAGCAGCGTAGAAGGAGATTTCTACGAGCAGTACTTC. Residues: CASSVEGDFYEQYF.

The chain recombines TRBV7-2 with TRBJ1-3; 7 nucleotides line up with TRBD1. This CDR3 spans 14 amino acids. From germline, CDR1 is SGHTA and CDR2 FQGNSA. The ends lost 5 bases at V and 5 bases at J; junction bases unmatched: 6. The CDR3 here is CASSTGQPRNTIYF. CDR3 bases: TGTGCCAGCAGCACGGGACAGCCCAGAAACACCATATATTTT.